The text below deals with one TCR beta chain. Its antigen is unidentified. This sample was taken from a study of regulatory T cells in long-lasting Graves disease. Time point given: newly diagnosed GD, antithyroid drugs for less than 3 months. Generation of the TCR library employed RNA extracted from PBMCs. Study-wide points: Newly diagnosed patients had higher TCR diversity than persistent Graves' patients did. TRBV28 was favored in persistent disease, as were TRBJ1-2 and TRBJ2-5.

Assembly of TCR beta libraries relied on iRepertoire HTBI primers together with Arm-PCR of CDR3 regions. TCRdb itself ran the multiplex PCR reads through MiXCR, one entry per CDR3 protein. The sample consists of some 370,000 distinct CDR3 sequences, approximately 10% of them appearing once. The CDR3 has 17 amino acids. Germline loops: CDR1 MNHEY, CDR2 SMNVEV (reference sequence). The V and J ends lost 6 bases and 5 bases, in that order; junction bases with no gene match: 13. The same data also went into a second study, on T cells in Graves' hyperthyroidism and ophthalmopathy. That work states: Blood also carried most thyroid clonotypes expanded above 0.001.

The input for sequencing was peripheral blood mononuclear cells (PBMCs), taken at new diagnosis, from a patient treated with antithyroid drugs. The chain carries TRBV27 and TRBJ2-1; 10 nucleotides match TRBD2. The TCR sequence derives from a woman in her late teens or twenties with Graves disease. The DNA for the CDR3 is TGTGCCAGCAGGTCGGGGCTAGCGGGAGATTTCGACAATGAGCAGTTCTTC. Translated, it gives CASRSGLAGDFDNEQFF.